The present T cell receptor (beta chain) was sequenced within a study of blood T cells in healthy people across ages (dated by TCRdb to between 2015 and 2016). With respect to the entire study: In model experiments, template switching captured roughly one uniquely barcoded TCR beta cDNA molecule for every two T cells. For two donors (one aged 18 to 29 and one aged 80 or older), the study analyzed two additional independent replicas of 1 million unique cDNA reads from the same blood draw. The study measured age-related changes in TCR beta repertoire diversity using deep sequencing normalized with unique cDNA molecular identifiers. Donors were grouped into four age groups: young (average roughly 15 years), middle-aged (under 40), aged (around 60) and long-lived (about 90). Study-level results and caveats: There was a strong correlation between observed TCR beta diversity and the percentage of naive T cells measured by flow cytometry. Observed TCR beta diversity per million T cells fell roughly linearly with age, and a significant reduction was already apparent by age about 38. Because the CMV infection status of the donors was unknown, age-related changes in expanded clonotypes may potentially have been confounded. Because profiling used bulk unsorted PBMCs, naive and antigen-experienced compartments could not be compared conclusively. Estimates of total diversity based on one million sequenced T cells were considered lower bounds and underestimates. Compared with the aged group, more naive CD4+ T cells, fewer expanded clones and increased TCR diversity were shown by the long-lived group, suggesting age selection.

The donors were under 40 Caucasian individuals from Russia, aged about 6 to 100 years, who were systemically healthy. Each donor gave about 9.2 milliliters of peripheral blood, drawn into EDTA-treated Vacutainer tubes. Ficoll-Paque density-gradient centrifugation was used to isolate PBMCs, with at least 7 million per sample. Trizol reagent was used to extract total RNA from PBMCs, with at least 6 micrograms per sample. Naive CD45RAhigh/CD27high T cell percentages were measured by flow cytometry on a PBMC aliquot from every donor. Receptors were amplified or captured by 5' RACE. Sequencer: Illumina HiSeq 2500. A second roughly 7 to 12 cycle PCR used a sample-barcoded 5' primer and a J-beta primer mix. Each TCR beta cDNA molecule received a unique molecular identifier from a template-switch 5' adaptor carrying 12 random nucleotides. Each sample yielded at least 3 million CDR3-containing paired-end reads. First-strand cDNA synthesis was performed from all RNA using the Mint cDNA synthesis kit, with priming by a TRBC-specific oligonucleotide. Following uracil-DNA glycosylase treatment, all cDNA underwent a first 18-cycle PCR with the universal primers M1SS and BC2_uni_R. Per the original workflow: Normalization of each sample was performed by random selection of 1 million high-quality reads, each carrying a distinct molecular identifier. Reads with shared molecular identifiers were discarded instead of being binned into consensus sequences. MiTCR, run with a Q25 quality threshold and the strictest error-elimination algorithm, handled CDR3 identification, clonotype clustering and error correction. Lower-bound total TCR beta diversity was estimated with a nonparametric unseen species model using Euler transformation. The public reads were run again by TCRdb, first through fastp at Q25 and then through MiXCR, and only productive beta chains were kept. Rows are unified per CDR3 protein, each entry keeping the most common DNA and genes. The V and J calls were not made by the authors but by TCRdb's processing. Present in this sample are 700,000 to 900,000 distinct CDR3 sequences, roughly 24% of which were seen just once. 3% of the sample is taken by the ten largest.

In this sample, this clonotype turned up a few times. This receptor's antigen is unknown. Nothing much larger sits one base from this clone, and base qualities are not available. As encoded in the germline V gene (reference sequence), CDR1 is SEHNR while CDR2 is FQNEAQ. The CDR3 runs 14 residues from the cysteine to the phenylalanine. Of the read, only the CDR3 DNA is kept; its 42 bases are in frame from base 1. For this chain, trimming is 6 bases at the V end and 5 bases at the J end, and the number of junction bases without a gene match is 8. The same specimen was also included in a second study, on T cells of mothers and their children. As that second paper reports: Nine systemically healthy Caucasian individuals, comprising three mothers and their six children, were included as donors. cDNA synthesis consumed the entire amount of extracted RNA, loaded at 1.5 ug RNA in each 15 ul reaction. Sample barcodes and 2-4 random nucleotides were added via the M1S primer in the second PCR. More than 8 million TCR beta CDR3 reads were obtained from each mother, and 2.5 million to 3.5 million reads were obtained from each child. TCR recombination output is similarly shaped by thymic selection in related and unrelated pairs, with a minor effect exerted by inherited differences. Related mother-child pairs always showed normalized repertoire overlap that was slightly higher than in unrelated mother-child pairs, though the difference was never significant. Persistent microchimeric T cell clones were not detected, at a sensitivity of about 99 clones per million clonotypes. Deep NGS was used in the study to compare the TCR beta repertoires of mothers and children and to look for features that separate related mother-child pairs from unrelated individuals. Mothers averaged about 37 +/- 4 years of age and children averaged around 10 +/- 4 years. After adapter ligation with NEBNext reagents, the libraries were sequenced on Illumina HiSeq 2000 with 100+100 nt paired-end reads. To prevent cross-contamination, the mother and child libraries were prepared one month apart and sequenced in separate runs. For each donor, between about 450,000 and 2,300,000 distinct TCR beta clonotypes were identified. Naive TCR beta clonotypes were estimated from low-frequency clonotypes matched to each donor's FACS-determined naive share, without sorting.

Sequenced material: blood. The chain joins TRBV7-9 to TRBJ2-5; 8 middle bases align to TRBD1. The clonotype originates from a boy aged 5-17 years in good health. The CDR3 protein sequence reads: CASSFWDRRETQYF. The DNA sequence follows: TGTGCCAGCAGTTTTTGGGACAGGCGGGAGACCCAGTACTTC.